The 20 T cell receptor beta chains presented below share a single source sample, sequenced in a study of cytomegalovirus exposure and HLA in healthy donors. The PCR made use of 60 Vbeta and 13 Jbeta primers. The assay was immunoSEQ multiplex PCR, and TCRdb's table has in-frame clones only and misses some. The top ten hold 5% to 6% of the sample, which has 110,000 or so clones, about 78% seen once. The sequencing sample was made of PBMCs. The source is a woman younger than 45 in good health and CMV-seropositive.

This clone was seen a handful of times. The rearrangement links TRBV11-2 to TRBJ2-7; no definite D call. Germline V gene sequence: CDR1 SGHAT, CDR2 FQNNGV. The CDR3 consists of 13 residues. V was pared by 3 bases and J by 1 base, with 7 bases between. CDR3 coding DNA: TGTGCCAGCAGCTTTCCCGGGTCCTACGAGCAGTACTTC. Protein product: CASSFPGSYEQYF.

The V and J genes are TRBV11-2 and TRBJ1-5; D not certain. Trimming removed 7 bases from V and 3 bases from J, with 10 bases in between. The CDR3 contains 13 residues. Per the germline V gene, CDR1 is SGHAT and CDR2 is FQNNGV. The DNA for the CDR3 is TGTGCCAGCACCCGAGGGAACAATCAGCCCCAGCATTTT. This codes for CASTRGNNQPQHF.

CDR3 in DNA: TGTGCCAGCAGTTACGGGGGGGGGCGGGCCGGCTACACCTTC. Amino acids: CASSYGGGRAGYTF. J is TRBJ1-2 and V is TRBV6-5; TRBD1 is a possible D gene (6 bases). The CDR3 consists of 14 residues. Germline V lookup: CDR1 MNHEY, CDR2 SVGAGI. Trimming shortened V by 2 bases and J by 8 bases, and 15 bases separated the two germline ends.

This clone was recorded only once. The CDR3 DNA follows: TGTGCCAGCAGTGAGGCAGTGAACACTGAAGCTTTCTTT. Its protein is CASSEAVNTEAFF. The genes are TRBV2 and TRBJ1-1; D is unresolved. V was clipped by 3 bases and J by 0 bases, with 5 bases between them. The CDR3 loop spans 13 amino acids. Germline V lookup: CDR1 SNHLY, CDR2 FYNNEI.

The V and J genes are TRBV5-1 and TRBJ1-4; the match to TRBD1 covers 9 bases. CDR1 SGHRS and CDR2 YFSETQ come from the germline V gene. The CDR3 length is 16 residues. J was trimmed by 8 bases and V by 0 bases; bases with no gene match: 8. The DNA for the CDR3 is TGCGCCAGCAGCTTGGTACCACAGGGGGCGCGAGAAAAACTGTTTTTT. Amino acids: CASSLVPQGAREKLFF. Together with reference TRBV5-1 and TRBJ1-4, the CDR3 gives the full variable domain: KAGVTQTPRYLIKTRGQQVTLSCSPISGHRSVSWYQQTPGQGLQFLFEYFSETQRNKGNFPGRFSGRQFSNSRSEMNVSTLELGDSALYLCASSLVPQGAREKLFFGSGTQLSVL.

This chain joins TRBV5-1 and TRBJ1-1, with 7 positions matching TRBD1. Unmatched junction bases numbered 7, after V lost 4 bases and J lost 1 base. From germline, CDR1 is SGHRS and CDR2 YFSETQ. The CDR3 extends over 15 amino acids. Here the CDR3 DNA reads TGCGCCAGCAGCGATAAGACAGGGACGAACACTGAAGCTTTCTTT. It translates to CASSDKTGTNTEAFF.

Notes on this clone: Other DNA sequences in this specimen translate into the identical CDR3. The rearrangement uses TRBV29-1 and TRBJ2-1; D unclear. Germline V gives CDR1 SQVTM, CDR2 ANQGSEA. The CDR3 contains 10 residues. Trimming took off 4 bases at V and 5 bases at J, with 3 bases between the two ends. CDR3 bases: TGCAGCGTTGCTGACAATGAGCAGTTCTTC. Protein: CSVADNEQFF.

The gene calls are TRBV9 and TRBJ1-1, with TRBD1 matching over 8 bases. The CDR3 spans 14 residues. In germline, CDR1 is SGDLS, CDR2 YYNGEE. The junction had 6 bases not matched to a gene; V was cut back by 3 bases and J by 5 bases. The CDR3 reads CASSGGNRGTEAFF. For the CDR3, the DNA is TGTGCCAGCAGCGGGGGAAACAGGGGGACTGAAGCTTTCTTT.

The CDR3 loop is CANQGQNNSPLHF. In DNA form, the CDR3 reads TGTGCCAACCAGGGACAGAATAATTCACCCCTCCACTTT. The V and J genes are TRBV10-3 and TRBJ1-6, with 7 bases that match TRBD1. The V gene's germline CDR1 is ENHRY and CDR2 SYGVKD. The CDR3 runs 13 residues. V trimming: 10 bases; J trimming: 5 bases; junction bases outside the gene matches: 5.

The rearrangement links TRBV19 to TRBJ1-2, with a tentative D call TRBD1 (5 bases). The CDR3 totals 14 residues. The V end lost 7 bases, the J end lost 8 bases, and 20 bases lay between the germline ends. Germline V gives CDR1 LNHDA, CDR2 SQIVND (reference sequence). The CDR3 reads CASMGGMADWGYTF. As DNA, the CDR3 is TGTGCCAGTATGGGGGGAATGGCGGACTGGGGCTACACCTTC.

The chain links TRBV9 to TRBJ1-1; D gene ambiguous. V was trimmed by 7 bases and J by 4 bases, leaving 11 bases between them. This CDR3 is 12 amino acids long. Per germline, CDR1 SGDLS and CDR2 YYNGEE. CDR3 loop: CASSPFGTEAFF. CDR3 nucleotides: TGTGCCAGCTCCCCCTTCGGCACTGAAGCTTTCTTT.

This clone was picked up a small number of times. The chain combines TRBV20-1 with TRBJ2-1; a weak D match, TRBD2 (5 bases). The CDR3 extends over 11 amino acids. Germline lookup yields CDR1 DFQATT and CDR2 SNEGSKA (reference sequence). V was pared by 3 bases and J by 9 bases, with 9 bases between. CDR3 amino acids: CSASPGIEQFF. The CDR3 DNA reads TGCAGTGCTAGCCCCGGGATTGAGCAGTTCTTC.

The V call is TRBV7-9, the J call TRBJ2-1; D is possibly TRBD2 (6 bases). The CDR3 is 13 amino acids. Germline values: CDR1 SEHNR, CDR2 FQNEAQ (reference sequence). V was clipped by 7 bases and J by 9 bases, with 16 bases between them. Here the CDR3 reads CASKGRERFEQFF. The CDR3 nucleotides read TGTGCCAGCAAGGGACGGGAGAGGTTTGAGCAGTTCTTC.

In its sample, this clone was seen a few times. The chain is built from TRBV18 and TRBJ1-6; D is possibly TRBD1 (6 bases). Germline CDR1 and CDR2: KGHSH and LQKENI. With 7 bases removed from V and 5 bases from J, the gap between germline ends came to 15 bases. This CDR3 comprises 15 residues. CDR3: CASLADRTHNSPLHF. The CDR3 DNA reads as TGTGCCAGCTTGGCCGACAGGACCCATAATTCACCCCTCCACTTT. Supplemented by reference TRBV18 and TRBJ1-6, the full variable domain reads NAGVMQNPRHLVRRRGQEARLRCSPMKGHSHVYWYRQLPEEGLKFMVYLQKENIIDESGMPKERFSAEFPKEGPSILRIQQVVRGDSAAYFCASLADRTHNSPLHFGNGTRLTVT.

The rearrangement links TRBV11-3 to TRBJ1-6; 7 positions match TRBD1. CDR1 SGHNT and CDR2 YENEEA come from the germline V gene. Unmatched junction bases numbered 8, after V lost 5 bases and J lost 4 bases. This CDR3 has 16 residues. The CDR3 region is CASSGDGQVYNSPLHF. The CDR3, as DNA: TGTGCCAGCAGCGGGGACGGACAGGTTTATAATTCACCCCTCCACTTT. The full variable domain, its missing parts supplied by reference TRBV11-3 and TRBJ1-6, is EAGVVQSPRYKIIEKKQPVAFWCNPISGHNTLYWYLQNLGQGPELLIRYENEEAVDDSQLPKDRFSAERLKGVDSTLKIQPAELGDSAVYLCASSGDGQVYNSPLHFGNGTRLTVT.

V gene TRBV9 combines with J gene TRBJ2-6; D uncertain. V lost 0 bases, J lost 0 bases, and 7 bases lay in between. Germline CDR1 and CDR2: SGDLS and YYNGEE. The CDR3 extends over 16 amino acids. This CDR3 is CASSVAADSGANVLTF. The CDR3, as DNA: TGTGCCAGCAGCGTAGCGGCGGACTCTGGGGCCAACGTCCTGACTTTC.

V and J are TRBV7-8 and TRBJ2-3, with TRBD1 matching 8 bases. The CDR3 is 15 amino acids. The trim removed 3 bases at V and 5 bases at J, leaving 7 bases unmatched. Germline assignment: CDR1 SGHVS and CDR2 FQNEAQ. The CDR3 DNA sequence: TGTGCCAGCAGCTTTGCCGGACAGGGCGGAGATACGCAGTATTTT. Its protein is CASSFAGQGGDTQYF.

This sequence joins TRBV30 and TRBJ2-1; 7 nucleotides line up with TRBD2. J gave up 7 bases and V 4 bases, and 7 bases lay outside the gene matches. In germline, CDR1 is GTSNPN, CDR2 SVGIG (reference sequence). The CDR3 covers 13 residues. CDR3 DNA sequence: TGTGCCTGGACAGCGGGGATGGGGAATGAGCAGTTCTTC. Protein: CAWTAGMGNEQFF.

DNA of the CDR3: TGTGCCAGCAGCTTAGTGGGGCTCTTCACCGGGGAGCTGTTTTTT. This encodes CASSLVGLFTGELFF. The chain has TRBV7-9 and TRBJ2-2; D perhaps matches TRBD1 (5 bases). This CDR3 has 15 amino acids. From germline, CDR1 is SEHNR and CDR2 FQNEAQ (reference sequence). V dropped 1 base and J dropped 4 bases, with 10 bases sitting between them.

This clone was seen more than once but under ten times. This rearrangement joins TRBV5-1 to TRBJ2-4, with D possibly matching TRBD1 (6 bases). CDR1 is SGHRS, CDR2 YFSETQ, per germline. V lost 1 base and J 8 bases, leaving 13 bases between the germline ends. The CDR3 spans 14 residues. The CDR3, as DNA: TGCGCCAGCAGCTTGCTAGGGGGTCTTTACATTCAGTACTTC. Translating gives CASSLLGGLYIQYF.